Listed here are 22 T cell receptor beta chains from one sample, sequenced in a study of graft-versus-host responses after intestinal transplantation. Assay used: immunoSEQ multiplex PCR; TCRdb lists only in-frame clones, some missing. The sample gives 12,000 or so clones, about nine tenths of which show up once; 3% to 3.5% is in the top ten. As to time point: postoperative day 105 after intestinal transplantation (dayNNNN = postoperative day). The sample was PBMCs, taken 105 days after intestinal transplantation. Receptors were obtained from a human patient who received an intestinal transplant, so some T cells may come from the graft donor.

V is TRBV18 and J is TRBJ2-5, with a possible D match to TRBD1 (6 bases). This CDR3 has 14 residues. V lost 2 bases, J lost 2 bases, and 9 bases lay in between. The germline CDR1 and CDR2 sequences are KGHSH and LQKENI. In DNA, the CDR3 is TGTGCCAGCTCACCAGGGCAGGGGCAAGAGACCCAGTACTTC. Protein sequence: CASSPGQGQETQYF.

The chain joins TRBV7-6 to TRBJ2-3, with 7 bases matching TRBD1. The CDR3 runs to 12 residues. Germline V gene data show CDR1 as SGHVS and CDR2 as FNYEAQ. Trimming took 4 bases from V and 6 from J; bases not matched to a gene: 1. The CDR3 DNA is TGTGCCAGCAGCTACAGGGGCGATACGCAGTATTTT. It translates to CASSYRGDTQYF.

CDR3 DNA sequence: TGTGCCAGCAGTTCGAGGACAGGGTGGGACACTGAAGCTTTCTTT. Translating it yields CASSSRTGWDTEAFF. This chain joins TRBV27 and TRBJ1-1; 8 positions agree with TRBD1. Germline values: CDR1 MNHEY, CDR2 SMNVEV (reference sequence). This CDR3 contains 15 residues. Trimming at V came to 4 bases and at J to 3 bases, leaving 7 bases not matched to a gene.

This CDR3 reads CASSDSPVSSTDTQYF. The CDR3 DNA reads TGTGCCAGCAGTGACTCTCCAGTCTCTAGCACAGATACGCAGTATTTT. This chain links TRBV6-4 with TRBJ2-3, with D unclear. There are 16 residues in the CDR3. Germline CDR1 reads MRHNA; CDR2 reads SNTAGT. V dropped 0 bases and J dropped 0 bases, with 10 bases sitting between them.

This clone was observed a handful of times. This chain connects TRBV9 to TRBJ1-2; no reliable D call. Germline V gives CDR1 SGDLS, CDR2 YYNGEE. The CDR3 has 11 residues. V gave up 2 bases and J gave up 3 bases, with 2 bases separating them. The CDR3 bases are TGTGCCAGCAGCGTTTACTATGGCTACACCTTC. This gives the protein CASSVYYGYTF.

The rearrangement uses TRBV12-2 and TRBJ2-7; the DNA was not used to check the table's D call, TRBD2. TRBV12-2 is noted as a pseudogene. The CDR3 contains 15 residues. The CDR3, as DNA: TGTGCAAGTCGCTTACTAGCGGGACCTTCTGAGGAGCAGTACTTC. Residues: CASRLLAGPSEEQYF.

The chain links TRBV5-4 to TRBJ1-5; D might be TRBD1 (6 bases). This CDR3 region has 14 residues. Germline loops: CDR1 SGHNT, CDR2 YYREEE (reference sequence). The germline V and J ends were trimmed by 2 bases and 2 bases, with 8 bases remaining between them. The CDR3 protein is CASSLRGGNQPQHF. The DNA of the CDR3 is TGTGCCAGCAGCTTAAGGGGGGGCAATCAGCCCCAGCATTTT.

This clone was seen only once. V and J are TRBV6-1 and TRBJ2-3; either TRBD1 or TRBD2 may fit D (5 bases each). CDR1 MNHNS and CDR2 SASEGT come from the germline V gene. V was trimmed by 4 bases and J by 7 bases, leaving 21 bases between them. The CDR3 totals 16 residues. The CDR3 here is CASSAKKAGTQNTQYF. The CDR3, as DNA: TGTGCCAGCAGTGCAAAAAAGGCCGGGACCCAAAATACGCAGTATTTT.

This clone has only a few counts. The rearrangement joins TRBV21-1 to TRBJ2-2; the table's D call, TRBD1, was not checked against the DNA. TRBV21-1 is a pseudogene locus. The CDR3 is 17 residues long. The CDR3 protein is CASSKVRDRANTGELFF. In DNA form, the CDR3 reads TGTGCCAGCAGCAAAGTAAGGGACAGGGCGAACACCGGGGAGCTGTTTTTT.

In its sample, this clone was seen once. The CDR3 sequence: CASSYDRTGNTIYF. In DNA, the CDR3 is TGTGCCAGCAGCTACGACAGGACCGGAAACACCATATATTTT. The chain has TRBV7-9 and TRBJ1-3, with a possible D match to TRBD1 (6 bases). CDR1 is SEHNR and CDR2 is FQNEAQ in the germline V gene (reference sequence). The V end lost 4 bases, the J end lost 4 bases, and 11 bases lay between the germline ends. This CDR3 is built from 14 residues.

The J gene is TRBJ2-3, the V gene TRBV5-4; TRBD2 matches 13 bases. The trim removed 7 bases at V and 3 bases at J, leaving 8 bases unmatched. CDR1 and CDR2 (germline): SGHNT, YYREEE (reference sequence). This CDR3 spans 16 amino acids. CDR3 sequence (DNA): TGTGCCAGCGGTTCGGGACTAGCGGGGAGAACAGATACGCAGTATTTT. It yields the protein CASGSGLAGRTDTQYF.

There are a few counts of this clone. The chain carries TRBV6-4 and TRBJ2-3, with 11 bases aligning to TRBD2. This CDR3 has 16 residues. With V trimmed by 0 bases and J by 2 bases, 1 base remained unmatched. Germline V gene lookup returns CDR1 MRHNA and CDR2 SNTAGT. This CDR3 reads CASSDSTSGDTDTQYF. DNA for the CDR3: TGTGCCAGCAGTGACTCGACTAGCGGGGACACAGATACGCAGTATTTT.

This chain links TRBV4-1 with TRBJ2-2, with 7 bases that match TRBD2. CDR3 length equals 17 residues. V lost 2 bases and J lost 4; bases outside the gene matches: 10. Germline V gene data show CDR1 as MGHRA and CDR2 as YSYEKL. Written as DNA, the CDR3 is TGCGCCAGCAGCCAAAGGGGTGGTGCGGGAGCCACCGGGGAGCTGTTTTTT. As protein: CASSQRGGAGATGELFF.

The CDR3 is CASSLRIGPTDTQYF. The CDR3 DNA reads TGTGCCAGCAGCTTACGGATAGGACCCACAGATACGCAGTATTTT. This rearrangement joins TRBV7-6 to TRBJ2-3; D is unclear. The V end lost 2 bases, the J end lost 2 bases, and 11 bases lay between the germline ends. Germline assignment: CDR1 SGHVS and CDR2 FNYEAQ. This CDR3 region has 15 residues.

The chain employs TRBV11-2 and TRBJ2-2; 10 nucleotides match TRBD2. Germline CDR1 SGHAT, CDR2 FQNNGV. The CDR3 length is 16 residues. V gave up 4 bases and J gave up 1 base; unmatched junction bases: 3. CDR3 region: CASSSVAGGNTGELFF. DNA of the CDR3: TGTGCCAGCAGCTCAGTAGCGGGGGGGAACACCGGGGAGCTGTTTTTT.

The rearrangement links TRBV5-4 to TRBJ2-2; TRBD2 might be the D (7 bases). Germline values: CDR1 SGHNT, CDR2 YYREEE (reference sequence). Trimming stripped 5 bases from V and 4 bases from J, with 15 bases between. CDR3 length: 15 amino acids. The chain's CDR3 is CASRLRGGGTGELFF. The CDR3 coding sequence is TGTGCCAGCAGGTTGCGGGGAGGGGGCACCGGGGAGCTGTTTTTT.

The chain recombines TRBV5-1 with TRBJ2-1, with D perhaps matching TRBD1 or TRBD2 (5 bases each). The length of the CDR3 is 17 residues. Germline V gene lookup returns CDR1 SGHRS and CDR2 YFSETQ. The ends were cut back, 3 bases at V and 8 bases at J, with 24 bases in the middle. The CDR3 nucleotides read TGCGCCAGCAGCTACACAAACGTGCGGGTTGGGGGAGATGAGCAGTTCTTC. It is translated as CASSYTNVRVGGDEQFF.

The chain employs TRBV11-1 and TRBJ2-5; unclear D gene. The germline V gene encodes CDR1 SGHAT and CDR2 FQDESV (reference sequence). With 1 base removed from V and 4 bases from J, the gap between germline ends came to 19 bases. The CDR3 consists of 17 residues. The CDR3 is CASSLVRLENPGETQYF. For the CDR3, the DNA is TGTGCCAGCAGCTTAGTCCGATTGGAGAACCCAGGAGAGACCCAGTACTTC.

The table lists this clone with a count of one. This chain links TRBV6-5 with TRBJ2-1, with 8 bases aligning to TRBD2. This CDR3 comprises 16 residues. J gave up 4 bases and V 2 bases, and 7 bases lay outside the gene matches. The germline CDR1 and CDR2 sequences are MNHEY and SVGAGI. The CDR3 reads CASSYRGGDDYNEQFF. CDR3 in DNA: TGTGCCAGCAGTTACCGGGGGGGTGACGATTACAATGAGCAGTTCTTC.

This chain uses TRBV10-3 with TRBJ2-1; 8 nucleotides agree with TRBD2. The ends lost 4 bases at V and 5 bases at J; junction bases unmatched: 7. This CDR3 spans 15 amino acids. Germline values: CDR1 ENHRY, CDR2 SYGVKD. The CDR3 DNA sequence: TGTGCCATCAGTGGGGGCGGGAGGCGGGACAATGAGCAGTTCTTC. This sequence encodes CAISGGGRRDNEQFF.

The chain employs TRBV6-1 and TRBJ1-5; 7 bases map to TRBD1. Trimming removed 6 bases from V and 7 bases from J; junction bases left unmatched: 12. The CDR3 spans 15 residues. In germline, CDR1 is MNHNS, CDR2 SASEGT. This CDR3 is CASSRVTGAEQPQHF. The CDR3 bases are TGTGCCAGCAGCAGAGTTACAGGGGCGGAGCAGCCCCAGCATTTT.

The genes are TRBV5-4 and TRBJ1-2; a possible D gene is TRBD1 (5 bases). The germline V gene encodes CDR1 SGHNT and CDR2 YYREEE (reference sequence). Trimming left V 0 bases short and J 8 bases short, with 11 bases between. The CDR3 loop spans 13 amino acids. CDR3 bases: TGTGCCAGCAGCTTGGATTCCGGGACCGGCTACACCTTC. Its protein product is CASSLDSGTGYTF.